Below are 21 T cell receptor beta chains sequenced from a single sample in a study of blood T cell repertoires in COVID-19. The repertoire was sequenced with immunoSEQ multiplex PCR; TCRdb's copy has only in-frame clones and lacks some. The sample carries 97,000 or so clones, approximately 85% recorded once. Sequencing was done on a sample of peripheral blood. These TCRs come from a woman older than 75 with active or convalescent COVID-19.

Comment on this clone: Other DNA sequences of this sample code for an identical CDR3. J is TRBJ2-7 and V is TRBV6-5; 8 nucleotides agree with TRBD1. V was clipped by 6 bases and J by 5 bases; unmatched bases: 9. The CDR3 has 14 amino acids. Per germline, CDR1 MNHEY and CDR2 SVGAGI. As DNA, the CDR3 is TGTGCCAGCAGCCCATCAGGGGGCGCCCACGAGCAGTACTTC. This translates into CASSPSGGAHEQYF.

J is TRBJ2-5 and V is TRBV18; 7 bases map to TRBD1. This CDR3 spans 17 amino acids. Germline CDR1 reads KGHSH; CDR2 reads LQKENI. Unmatched junction bases numbered 14, after V lost 6 bases and J lost 1 base. The CDR3 sequence is CASSRTGSAHRQETQYF. The CDR3 DNA reads as TGTGCCAGCTCCCGGACAGGCAGTGCCCACCGCCAAGAGACCCAGTACTTC.

The chain couples TRBV4-2 to TRBJ2-7; D uncertain. The CDR3 is 13 amino acids. V shed 2 bases and J shed 2 bases, with 7 bases lying between them. Looked up from germline, CDR1 is LGHNA and CDR2 is YNFKEQ. In nucleotides, the CDR3 is TGTGCCAGCAGCCAAAACAGCCCCTACGAGCAGTACTTC. Protein: CASSQNSPYEQYF.

A single count supports this clone. This sequence joins TRBV9 and TRBJ1-1, with D unclear. The V gene lost 0 bases and the J gene lost 2 bases, with 11 bases spanning the gap. The CDR3 is 15 amino acids. In germline, CDR1 is SGDLS, CDR2 YYNGEE. The CDR3 DNA reads TGTGCCAGCAGCGTAGATGTGGGCAGAAACACTGAAGCTTTCTTT. This codes for CASSVDVGRNTEAFF.

The chain combines TRBV20-1 with TRBJ1-5; TRBD1 might be the D (6 bases). The CDR3 consists of 11 residues. CDR1 is DFQATT, CDR2 SNEGSKA, per germline (reference sequence). Deletions cut 6 bases from V and 5 bases from J, with 8 bases between. This CDR3 is CSAAGDQPQHF. CDR3 nucleotide sequence: TGCAGTGCAGCAGGGGATCAGCCCCAGCATTTT.

The V and J genes are TRBV6-5 and TRBJ1-5; D call uncertain. This CDR3 is 14 amino acids long. CDR1 and CDR2 (germline): MNHEY, SVGAGI. Between the trimmed V and J ends, which lost 7 bases and 6 bases, there was a span of 16 bases. CDR3 sequence: CASIGGSQFQPQHF. CDR3 bases: TGTGCCAGCATTGGCGGGTCTCAGTTTCAGCCCCAGCATTTT.

This clone was counted once. The V and J genes are TRBV7-3 and TRBJ2-2; the match to TRBD2 covers 8 bases. Germline CDR1 and CDR2: SGHTA and FQGTGA. Trimming at V came to 4 bases and at J to 4 bases, leaving 14 bases not matched to a gene. The CDR3 spans 18 residues. This CDR3 is CASSSQAIAGSGTGELFF. CDR3 DNA: TGTGCCAGCAGCTCACAGGCGATAGCGGGATCGGGCACCGGGGAGCTGTTTTTT.

The CDR3 DNA follows: TGTGCCAGCAGCCCACGACTAGCGGGAGGGCCCGAGACCCAGTACTTC. Its translation is CASSPRLAGGPETQYF. The V gene is TRBV7-9, the J gene TRBJ2-5; 14 bases agree with TRBD2. This CDR3 is built from 16 residues. Germline loops: CDR1 SEHNR, CDR2 FQNEAQ (reference sequence). J gave up 5 bases and V 5 bases, and 7 bases lay outside the gene matches. Supplemented by reference TRBV7-9 and TRBJ2-5, the full variable domain reads DTGVSQNPRHKITKRGQNVTFRCDPISEHNRLYWYRQTLGQGPEFLTYFQNEAQLEKSRLLSDRFSAERPKGSFSTLEIQRTEQGDSAMYLCASSPRLAGGPETQYFGPGTRLLVL.

The chain recombines TRBV15 with TRBJ2-7; 8 nucleotides align to TRBD2. The germline CDR1 and CDR2 sequences are LNHNV and YYDKDF (reference sequence). The CDR3 length is 15 residues. The J segment lost 5 bases and the V segment lost 2 bases, leaving 8 bases of the junction unmatched. The CDR3 loop reads CATSRNLAGGDEQYF. For the CDR3, the DNA is TGTGCCACCAGCAGAAATTTGGCGGGAGGCGACGAGCAGTACTTC.

With respect to this clone: Sequence at one end of the junction differs from germline and may be a read error. This chain joins TRBV5-1 and TRBJ2-5; 7 bases match TRBD1. The CDR3 sequence is 16 residues long. Germline assignment: CDR1 SGHRS and CDR2 YFSETQ. CDR3 loop: CASSLEQGPPQETQYF. DNA for the CDR3: TGTGCCAGCAGCTTGGAACAGGGGCCCCCTCAAGAGACCCAGTACTTC. The entire variable domain, with the rest obtained from reference TRBV5-1 and TRBJ2-5, is as follows: KAGVTQTPRYLIKTRGQQVTLSCSPISGHRSVSWYQQTPGQGLQFLFEYFSETQRNKGNFPGRFSGRQFSNSRSEMNVSTLELGDSALYLCASSLEQGPPQETQYFGPGTRLLVL.

The chain combines TRBV7-9 with TRBJ2-7, with TRBD1 as a possible D gene (6 bases). CDR1 is SEHNR and CDR2 is FQNEAQ in the germline V gene (reference sequence). This CDR3 comprises 14 residues. Deletions cut 3 bases from V and 3 bases from J, with 12 bases between. CDR3: CASSFRGRDYEQYF. In DNA form, the CDR3 reads TGTGCCAGCAGCTTTAGGGGGAGAGACTACGAGCAGTACTTC. The full variable domain, its missing parts supplied by reference TRBV7-9 and TRBJ2-7, is DTGVSQNPRHKITKRGQNVTFRCDPISEHNRLYWYRQTLGQGPEFLTYFQNEAQLEKSRLLSDRFSAERPKGSFSTLEIQRTEQGDSAMYLCASSFRGRDYEQYFGPGTRLTVT.

This clone appeared a single time. The chain has TRBV7-9 and TRBJ1-1; possibly TRBD1 for D (5 bases). V was clipped by 10 bases and J by 0 bases, with 15 bases between them. The CDR3 extends over 14 amino acids. CDR1 and CDR2 from the germline V gene are SEHNR and FQNEAQ (reference sequence). The CDR3 is CATYRNYMNTEAFF. The DNA for the CDR3 is TGTGCCACCTACAGGAATTACATGAACACTGAAGCTTTCTTT. The whole variable domain, filled in from reference TRBV7-9 and TRBJ1-1, reads DTGVSQNPRHKITKRGQNVTFRCDPISEHNRLYWYRQTLGQGPEFLTYFQNEAQLEKSRLLSDRFSAERPKGSFSTLEIQRTEQGDSAMYLCATYRNYMNTEAFFGQGTRLTVV.

The chain recombines TRBV5-4 with TRBJ2-7; 7 nucleotides agree with TRBD1. V gave up 0 bases and J gave up 7 bases; unmatched junction bases: 7. The CDR3 extends over 14 amino acids. CDR1 is SGHNT and CDR2 is YYREEE in the germline V gene (reference sequence). The CDR3 region has the DNA TGTGCCAGCAGCTTGGGTCAGGGGGTTAGAGAGCAGTACTTC. Encoded protein: CASSLGQGVREQYF.

DNA for the CDR3: TGTGCCTGGAGAGATATGGACAGGGGGCGAGACACTGAAGCTTTCTTT. It specifies CAWRDMDRGRDTEAFF. J is TRBJ1-1 and V is TRBV30; 11 positions agree with TRBD1. J lost 3 bases, V lost 3 bases, and 9 bases had no gene match. CDR1 and CDR2 from the germline V gene are GTSNPN and SVGIG (reference sequence). The CDR3 has 16 residues.

This clone was counted many times. V is TRBV7-6 and J is TRBJ1-3; D perhaps matches TRBD1 (6 bases). Germline V CDR1 and CDR2: SGHVS, FNYEAQ. Between the trimmed V and J ends, which lost 5 bases and 7 bases, there was a span of 27 bases. The CDR3 is 18 amino acids. CDR3 residues: CASSPGPGDTTGWNTIYF. The CDR3, as DNA: TGTGCCAGCAGCCCTGGGCCCGGGGACACTACGGGGTGGAACACCATATATTTT.

The chain is built from TRBV5-6 and TRBJ2-6; D ambiguous. Germline lookup yields CDR1 SGHDT and CDR2 YYEEEE. The CDR3 is made up of 15 amino acids. V lost 4 bases, J lost 3 bases, and 11 bases lay in between. CDR3 sequence (DNA): TGTGCCAGCAGCCTGTCGGGTGGTGGGGCCAACGTCCTGACTTTC. Protein: CASSLSGGGANVLTF. Variable domain in full (rest from reference TRBV5-6 and TRBJ2-6): DAGVTQSPTHLIKTRGQQVTLRCSPKSGHDTVSWYQQALGQGPQFIFQYYEEEERQRGNFPDRFSGHQFPNYSSELNVNALLLGDSALYLCASSLSGGGANVLTFGAGSRLTVL.

The rearrangement links TRBV4-3 to TRBJ2-5; D is perhaps TRBD2 (6 bases). There are 15 residues in the CDR3. The V gene's germline CDR1 is LGHNA and CDR2 YSLEER. Trimming cost V 4 bases and J 2 bases, with 14 bases left between them. The chain's CDR3 is CASSPRWGVQETQYF. The CDR3 DNA follows: TGCGCCAGCAGCCCCCGGTGGGGGGTACAAGAGACCCAGTACTTC.

The gene calls are TRBV2 and TRBJ1-1; 11 bases are a match to TRBD1. V was clipped by 6 bases and J by 7 bases; unmatched bases: 4. Per the germline V gene, CDR1 is SNHLY and CDR2 is FYNNEI. The CDR3 has 13 residues. CDR3 in amino acids: CASRGGQGVEAFF. The CDR3 DNA sequence: TGTGCCAGCAGGGGGGGACAGGGGGTTGAAGCTTTCTTT.

The rearrangement links TRBV6-6 to TRBJ2-5; TRBD1 might be the D (5 bases). CDR3 size: 12 residues. Germline loops: CDR1 MNHNY, CDR2 SVGAGI (reference sequence). V lost 5 bases to trimming and J lost 1 base, with 5 bases between them. The DNA for the CDR3 is TGTGCCAGCAGTGACAGCCAAGAGACCCAGTACTTC. It is translated as CASSDSQETQYF.

The CDR3 spells CASSLGSIGNTIYF. As DNA, the CDR3 is TGTGCCAGCAGCCTAGGAAGCATTGGAAACACCATATATTTT. The V call is TRBV11-2, the J call TRBJ1-3; D is unresolved. Trimming removed 5 bases from V and 3 bases from J, with 11 bases in between. CDR3 length: 14 residues. Germline V gene sequence: CDR1 SGHAT, CDR2 FQNNGV.

The chain combines TRBV5-4 with TRBJ1-2, with D maybe TRBD1 (5 bases). V shed 4 bases and J shed 0 bases, with 13 bases lying between them. The germline gives CDR1 SGHNT, CDR2 YYREEE (reference sequence). This CDR3 contains 15 residues. The CDR3 DNA reads as TGTGCCAGCAGCCCGGGACTCCAAGCTAACTATGGCTACACCTTC. Translation gives CASSPGLQANYGYTF.